This T cell receptor beta chain was identified in a study of blood T cell repertoires in COVID-19. Trimming removed 0 bases at V and 7 bases at J, with 13 bases between. The CDR3 consists of 14 residues. Germline CDR1 and CDR2: SGHRS and YFSETQ. Some clones are missing from TCRdb's copy, which holds only in-frame ones; the method was immunoSEQ multiplex PCR. The sample holds 65,000 or so clones, around 90% seen once. J is TRBJ1-2 and V is TRBV5-1, with no clear D. What was sequenced was peripheral blood. The TCR originated in a human donor with acute or convalescent COVID-19. The donor label of this sample is uncertain. The CDR3 region is CASSLEPTKGGYTF. CDR3 nucleotide sequence: TGCGCCAGCAGCTTGGAACCGACTAAGGGTGGCTACACCTTC.